This T cell receptor (beta chain) was profiled in a study of regulatory T cells in long-lasting Graves disease. Points from the study as a whole: Persistent disease was characterized by preferential usage of TRBV28, TRBJ1-2 and TRBJ2-5.

The junction had 9 bases not matched to a gene; V was cut back by 2 bases and J by 6 bases. Germline lookup yields CDR1 ENHRY and CDR2 SYGVKD. This CDR3 has 17 residues. Assembly of TCR beta libraries relied on iRepertoire HTBI primers together with Arm-PCR of CDR3 regions. TCRdb recomputed calls from the multiplex PCR reads with MiXCR, one row per CDR3 protein. Of roughly 510,000 distinct CDR3 sequences listed, roughly a sixth are singletons. This clonotype was observed a few times. Antigen unknown. Time point specified: newly diagnosed GD, antithyroid drugs for less than 3 months. Making the TCR library involved RNA that had been extracted from PBMCs. The same sample was also studied in work on T cells in Graves' hyperthyroidism and ophthalmopathy.

The chain carries TRBV10-3 and TRBJ2-1; 11 bases map to TRBD1. The sample here was peripheral blood mononuclear cells (PBMCs), taken at new diagnosis, from a patient treated with antithyroid drugs. The TCR comes from a man aged 18-30 years with Graves disease. The CDR3 coding sequence is TGTGCCATCAGTGAGGGAGGGACAGGGGGACATTTCAATGAGCAGTTCTTC. Protein: CAISEGGTGGHFNEQFF.